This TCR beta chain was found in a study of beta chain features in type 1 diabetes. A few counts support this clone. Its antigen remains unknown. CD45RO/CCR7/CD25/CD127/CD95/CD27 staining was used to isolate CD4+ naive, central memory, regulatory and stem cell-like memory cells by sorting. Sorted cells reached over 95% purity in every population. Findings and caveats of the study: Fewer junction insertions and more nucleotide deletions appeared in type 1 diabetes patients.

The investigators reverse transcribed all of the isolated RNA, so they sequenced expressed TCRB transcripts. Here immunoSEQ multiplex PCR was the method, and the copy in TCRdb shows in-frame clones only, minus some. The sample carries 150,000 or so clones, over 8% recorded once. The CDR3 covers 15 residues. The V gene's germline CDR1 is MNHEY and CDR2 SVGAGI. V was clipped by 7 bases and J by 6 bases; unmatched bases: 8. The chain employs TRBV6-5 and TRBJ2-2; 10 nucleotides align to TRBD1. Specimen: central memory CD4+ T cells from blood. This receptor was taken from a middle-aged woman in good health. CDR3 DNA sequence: TGTGCCAGCACCAGACAGGGGGCGAGTTCCGGGGAGCTGTTTTTT. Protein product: CASTRQGASSGELFF.